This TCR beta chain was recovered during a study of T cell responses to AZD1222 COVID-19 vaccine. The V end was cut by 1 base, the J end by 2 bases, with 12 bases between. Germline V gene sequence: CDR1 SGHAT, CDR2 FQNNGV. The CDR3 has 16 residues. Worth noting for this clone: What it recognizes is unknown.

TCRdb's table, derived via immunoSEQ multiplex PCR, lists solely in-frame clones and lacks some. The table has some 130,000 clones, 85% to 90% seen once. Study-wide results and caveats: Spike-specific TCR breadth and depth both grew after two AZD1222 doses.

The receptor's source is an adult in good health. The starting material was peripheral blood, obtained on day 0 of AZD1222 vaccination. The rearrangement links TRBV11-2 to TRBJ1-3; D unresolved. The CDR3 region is CASSLVFGLTGNTIYF. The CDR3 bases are TGTGCCAGCAGCTTAGTGTTTGGATTAACTGGAAACACCATATATTTT. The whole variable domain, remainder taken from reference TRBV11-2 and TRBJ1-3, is EAGVAQSPRYKIIEKRQSVAFWCNPISGHATLYWYQQILGQGPKLLIQFQNNGVVDDSQLPKDRFSAERLKGVDSTLKIQPAKLEDSAVYLCASSLVFGLTGNTIYFGEGSWLTVV.